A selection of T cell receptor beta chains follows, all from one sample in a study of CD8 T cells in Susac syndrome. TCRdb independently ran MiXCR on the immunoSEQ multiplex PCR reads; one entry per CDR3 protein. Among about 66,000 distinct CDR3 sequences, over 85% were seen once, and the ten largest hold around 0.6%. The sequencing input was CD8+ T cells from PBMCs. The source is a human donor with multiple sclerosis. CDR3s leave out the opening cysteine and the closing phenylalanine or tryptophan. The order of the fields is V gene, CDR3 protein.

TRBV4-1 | ASSHPPAGRGNEQF
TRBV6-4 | ASSDSGTSGYNEQF
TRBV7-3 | ASSLVGGGYIQY
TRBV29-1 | SVEDQDGASSYEQY
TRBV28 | ASRTGTDSTDTQY
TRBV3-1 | ASSRQGGGGPSETQY
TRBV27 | ASGGAYEQY
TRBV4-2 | ASSQEAGGFTGELF
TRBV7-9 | ASSPRQGGSYNEQF
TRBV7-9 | ASSLWDRYGYT
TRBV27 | ASSETGLGYT
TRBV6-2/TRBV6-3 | ASSRGPHNEQF
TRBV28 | ASSFPGGTEAF
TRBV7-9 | ASSSTGGDETQY
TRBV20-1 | SAHTLGGSKNIQY
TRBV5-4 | ASSDTGTGVYGYT
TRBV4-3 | ASSQAGYSEAF
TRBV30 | AWTEGTGYEQY
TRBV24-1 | ATSVRGSYEQY
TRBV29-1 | SGSTGNEKLF
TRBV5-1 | ASNGGTEAF
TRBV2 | ASSPLPGQGPY
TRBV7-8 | ASSLASAGVLYNEQF
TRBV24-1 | ATSEDTTRTQY
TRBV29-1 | SPLGVRMNTEAF
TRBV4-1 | ASSQTTGITGELF
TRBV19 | ASSITGAGELF
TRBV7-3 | ASSPDGNMNTEAF
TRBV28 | ASSVGQAITEAF
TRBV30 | AARLGGLYEQY
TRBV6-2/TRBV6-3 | ASTDGTGEVDTQY
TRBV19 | ASSMMAKPQPQH
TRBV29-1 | SATGVNTEAF
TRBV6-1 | ASRTGVSYEQY
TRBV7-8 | ASSLELAGETQY
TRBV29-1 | SAILSNQPQH
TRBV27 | ASSLSQTLNTEAF
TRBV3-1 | ASASTYEQY
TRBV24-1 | ATSGQGDEQF
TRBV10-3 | AIRKPRGGAYNEQF
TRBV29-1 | SVEVGYGYT
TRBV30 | AWADNSPLH
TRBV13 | ASSPDRGWGTYGYT
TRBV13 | ASSLHGGKTQY
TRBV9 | ASSVSASGSSGANVLT
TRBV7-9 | ASSLSIYEQY
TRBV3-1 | ASSQDLSHLEQY
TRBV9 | ASSGTGSYGYT
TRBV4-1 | ASSLGTSGSPYEQY
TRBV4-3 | ASSQSRAGEQY
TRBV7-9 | ASSSYYEQY
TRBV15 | ATAAGISYNEQF
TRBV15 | ATSSRRRNQPQH
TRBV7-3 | ASSLGTPQTQY
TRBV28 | ASGWGFQGEQY
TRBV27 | ASSPETGGRNQPQH
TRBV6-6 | ASSDPGTDYNEQF
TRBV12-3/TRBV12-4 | ASSSLWTSGSASYEQY
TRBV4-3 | ASSHDRTLYEQY